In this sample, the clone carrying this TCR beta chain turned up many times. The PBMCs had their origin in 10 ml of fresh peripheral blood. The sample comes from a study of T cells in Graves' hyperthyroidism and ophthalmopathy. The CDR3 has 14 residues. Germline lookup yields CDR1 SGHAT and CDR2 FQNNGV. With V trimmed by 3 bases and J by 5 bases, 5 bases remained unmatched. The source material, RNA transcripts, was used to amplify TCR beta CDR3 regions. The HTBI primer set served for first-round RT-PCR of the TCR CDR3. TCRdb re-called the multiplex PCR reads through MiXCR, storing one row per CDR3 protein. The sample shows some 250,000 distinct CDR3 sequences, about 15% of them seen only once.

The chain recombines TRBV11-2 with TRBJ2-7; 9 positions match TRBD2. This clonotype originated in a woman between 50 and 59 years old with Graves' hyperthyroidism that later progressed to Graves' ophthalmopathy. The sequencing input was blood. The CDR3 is CASSFAGGFNEQYF. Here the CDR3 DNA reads TGTGCCAGCAGCTTCGCGGGAGGGTTCAACGAGCAGTACTTC.